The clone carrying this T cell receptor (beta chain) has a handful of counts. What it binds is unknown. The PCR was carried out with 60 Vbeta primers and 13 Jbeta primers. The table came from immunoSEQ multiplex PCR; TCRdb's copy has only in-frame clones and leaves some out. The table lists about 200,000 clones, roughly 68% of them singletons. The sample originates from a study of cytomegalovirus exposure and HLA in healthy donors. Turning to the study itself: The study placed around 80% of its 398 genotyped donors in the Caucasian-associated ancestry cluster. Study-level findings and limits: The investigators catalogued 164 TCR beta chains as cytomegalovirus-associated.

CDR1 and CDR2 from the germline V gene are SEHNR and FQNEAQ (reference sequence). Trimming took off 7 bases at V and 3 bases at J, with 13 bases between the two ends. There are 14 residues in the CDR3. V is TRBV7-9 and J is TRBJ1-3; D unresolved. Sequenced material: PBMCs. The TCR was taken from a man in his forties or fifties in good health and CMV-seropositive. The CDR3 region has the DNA TGTGCCAGCATTGCGACATCCCGTGGAAACACCATATATTTT. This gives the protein CASIATSRGNTIYF.